Sequencing of this T cell receptor (beta chain) was carried out in a study of patients and donors after allogeneic stem cell transplantation. Each CDR3 protein is one row after TCRdb ran MiXCR on the RT-PCR reads. The repertoire holds roughly 880,000 distinct CDR3 sequences, with roughly 18% as singletons. CDR3 length: 16 residues. Germline-derived CDR1 and CDR2 are MGHRA and YSYEKL. V lost 1 base to trimming and J lost 3 bases; unmatched junction nucleotides: 7. The chain employs TRBV4-1 and TRBJ1-1; TRBD1 aligns across 8 bases. The TCR originated in a human donor who was either an allogeneic HSCT recipient or a stem cell or donor lymphocyte infusion donor (not recorded which). It is not recorded whose cells these are; they may come from a transplant donor. The specimen sequenced was blood, either unsorted or a sorted T cell fraction (not recorded which). CDR3: CASSQGTGRDYTEAFF. CDR3 nucleotides: TGCGCCAGCAGCCAAGGGACAGGGAGAGACTACACTGAAGCTTTCTTT.